This T cell receptor beta chain is drawn from a study of shared clonotypes between healthy human individuals. Study observations and caveats: All-four-donor shared clonotypes had higher generation probabilities than non-shared clonotypes did.

Details on this clone: Its antigen is undetermined.

Libraries were prepared by immunoSEQ multiplex PCR; TCRdb keeps only in-frame clonotypes and omits some of them. In the table there are about 680,000 clones, more than 70% of which are singletons. This CDR3 is built from 17 residues. In germline, CDR1 is MNHNS, CDR2 SASEGT. Trimming removed 4 bases from V and 0 bases from J; junction bases left unmatched: 9. The sequence was collected from a woman aged 25 to 39 in good health. The V and J genes are TRBV6-1 and TRBJ1-3; 7 bases fit TRBD1. The material sequenced was memory CD4+ T cells sorted from blood. Sample subset: CD45RA-negative fraction. In DNA, the CDR3 is TGTGCCAGCAGTGGAGATTTCCGGGACAGCTCTGGAAACACCATATATTTT. Encoded protein: CASSGDFRDSSGNTIYF.